This TCR beta chain came from a study of cytomegalovirus exposure and HLA in healthy donors. With 3 bases removed from V and 9 bases from J, the gap between germline ends came to 9 bases. This CDR3 region has 12 residues. Per germline, CDR1 MDHEN and CDR2 SYDVKM. The PCR had 60 Vbeta and 13 Jbeta primers. Assay: immunoSEQ multiplex PCR; the TCRdb copy retains only in-frame clones and omits some. The data contain approximately 61,000 clones, less than 80% of them singletons. Notes on the study in general: When presence/absence was analysed, sequencing depth was taken to be roughly uniform across donors.

This clone came up a few times. Its target is unknown. V is TRBV28 and J is TRBJ2-4; D is possibly TRBD2 (6 bases). Sequenced: PBMCs. The receptor was isolated from a woman aged 50 to 60 in good health and CMV-seronegative. The DNA of the CDR3 is TGTGCCAGCAGTTTGGGGGAGGCCATTCAGTACTTC. Protein product: CASSLGEAIQYF.